The rows below give T cell receptor beta chains drawn from one sample of a study of blood T cell repertoires in COVID-19. Only in-frame clones appear in the TCRdb table, and some are missing; sequencing was by immunoSEQ multiplex PCR. The top ten clones hold approximately 16% of a sample with approximately 250,000 clones, 82% of them seen once. Sample: PBMCs or T cells enriched from blood (not recorded which). These receptors were collected from a man between 40 and 49 years old who had recovered from COVID-19. CDR3s include the opening cysteine and the closing phenylalanine or tryptophan. Fields, in order: J gene, V gene, D gene, clone size, CDR3 length, CDR3 DNA, CDR3 protein. A D gene is named only where the DNA matches it firmly. Clone size, where shown, is once, few, many, or a class for clones that have expanded.

TRBJ2-2,TRBV9,-,-,16,TGTGCCAGCAGCGTCGGGGTGTACTCGAACACCGGGGAGCTGTTTTTT,CASSVGVYSNTGELFF
TRBJ1-4,TRBV5-1,TRBD1,-,14,TGCGCCAGCAGCATCGGACAGGTGAATGAAAAACTGTTTTTT,CASSIGQVNEKLFF
TRBJ1-1,TRBV29-1,-,-,13,TGCAGCCACCCGGGCAGGGCGAACACTGAAGCTTTCTTT,CSHPGRANTEAFF
TRBJ2-2,TRBV9,TRBD1,-,17,TGTGCCAGCAGCGTAGGAGGGACAGGGGGCCTCACCGGGGAGCTGTTTTTT,CASSVGGTGGLTGELFF
TRBJ2-1,TRBV5-5,-,-,12,TGTGCCAGCAGCTCAGTTTACAATGAGCAGTTCTTC,CASSSVYNEQFF
TRBJ1-5,TRBV12-3/TRBV12-4,-,once,13,TGTGCCAGCAGTTTCAGTTCGTTACAGCCCCAGCATTTT,CASSFSSLQPQHF
TRBJ1-5,TRBV28,-,-,12,TGTGCCAGCAGGAGTCTCAATCAGCCCCAGCATTTT,CASRSLNQPQHF
TRBJ1-5,TRBV6-1,TRBD1,-,13,TGTGCCAGCAGTGAGGACAGGGGCCAGCCCCAGCATTTT,CASSEDRGQPQHF
TRBJ1-1,TRBV18,-,-,15,TGTGCCAGCTCACCACGCGGGGGCAAAGACACTGAAGCTTTCTTT,CASSPRGGKDTEAFF
TRBJ2-5,TRBV5-6,TRBD2,-,16,TGTGCCAGCAGCTTGGCCGTACTAGCGGTCGGGGAGACCCAGTACTTC,CASSLAVLAVGETQYF
TRBJ2-4,TRBV7-2,-,-,13,TGTGCCAGCAGCTCCAACAGTGCAGACATTCAGTACTTC,CASSSNSADIQYF
TRBJ1-1,TRBV18,-,-,15,TGTGCCAGCTCACCAAGTAGCAACATGAACACTGAAGCTTTCTTT,CASSPSSNMNTEAFF
TRBJ2-6,TRBV2,-,-,14,TGTGCCAGCAGTACATCCTCTGGGGCCAACGTCCTGACTTTC,CASSTSSGANVLTF
TRBJ2-1,TRBV6-5,TRBD1,-,14,TGTGCCAGCAGTTACCTACAGGGGGTCAATGAGCAGTTCTTC,CASSYLQGVNEQFF
TRBJ1-5,TRBV30,-,-,14,TGTGCCTGGAGCCAAGAAGAGGGTTTTGAACCCCAGCATTTT,CAWSQEEGFEPQHF
TRBJ2-7,TRBV6-5,-,-,16,TGTGCCAGCAGTTACTCGTTAAGGGGACAACTCTACGAGCAGTACTTC,CASSYSLRGQLYEQYF
TRBJ1-6,TRBV7-3,TRBD1,once,12,TGTGCCCCCCGGACAGGGGATTCACCCCTCCACTTT,CAPRTGDSPLHF
TRBJ1-1,TRBV7-2,TRBD1,-,15,TGTGCCAGCAGCGGCCGACAGGGGGCGCTCACTGAAGCTTTCTTT,CASSGRQGALTEAFF
TRBJ2-5,TRBV10-3,TRBD1,-,14,TGTGCCATCAGTGAGTCGGGACAGCAAGAGACCCAGTACTTC,CAISESGQQETQYF
TRBJ1-4,TRBV5-1,-,-,16,TGCGCCAGCAGCTTGGCTGGCAGCGCAACTAATGAAAAACTGTTTTTT,CASSLAGSATNEKLFF
TRBJ2-3,TRBV5-1,-,-,15,TGCGCCAGCAGCACACCGGGACTGGGCACAGATACGCAGTATTTT,CASSTPGLGTDTQYF
TRBJ1-2,TRBV28,-,-,19,TGTGCCAGCAGAGTGGTCGGGGGGGGACAACTCAATCGAGGCTATGGCTACACCTTC,CASRVVGGGQLNRGYGYTF
TRBJ2-5,TRBV7-9,TRBD2,-,12,TGTGCCAGCAGCTTAGCGGGGAGCGGGGTGTACTTC,CASSLAGSGVYF
TRBJ2-7,TRBV19,-,-,14,TGTGCCAGTAGTTACCTAGGGAGAAGCGTCGAGCAGTACTTC,CASSYLGRSVEQYF
TRBJ2-1,TRBV5-1,-,-,17,TGCGCCAGCAGCTTGGGATCCGGCGGATACTCCTACAATGAGCAGTTCTTC,CASSLGSGGYSYNEQFF
TRBJ2-1,TRBV12-3/TRBV12-4,-,-,12,TGTGCCAGCAGTTTAGGATCGGATGAGCAGTTCTTC,CASSLGSDEQFF
TRBJ2-6,TRBV2,TRBD1,-,14,TGTGCCAATGGACAGGGACGTTTAACCAACGTCCTGACTTTC,CANGQGRLTNVLTF
TRBJ1-4,TRBV4-1,-,-,16,TGCGCCAGCAGGCCCCGCCAGGGGAAATCTAATGAAAAACTGTTTTTT,CASRPRQGKSNEKLFF
TRBJ1-3,TRBV25-1,-,-,13,TGTGCCAGCAGTCTAACGGGGTTGAACACCATATATTTT,CASSLTGLNTIYF
TRBJ1-5,TRBV5-1,TRBD1,-,15,TGCGCCAGCAGCCGGACAGGGCAGTTCAATCAGCCCCAGCATTTT,CASSRTGQFNQPQHF
TRBJ1-5,TRBV20-1,-,once,11,TGCAGTGCTCCTCACACCTGGCCCCAGCATTTT,CSAPHTWPQHF
TRBJ2-2,TRBV27,-,-,14,TGTGCCAGCTTTGGGCTTATCGGCACCGGGGAGCTGTTTTTT,CASFGLIGTGELFF
TRBJ1-6,TRBV18,TRBD1,few,14,TGTGCCAGCTCACTGGGACAGCGGAATTCACCCCTCCACTTT,CASSLGQRNSPLHF
TRBJ2-7,TRBV3-1/TRBV3-2,TRBD1,-,14,TGTGCCAGCAGCCGGGGGACAGGGGATGGGGAGCAGTACTTC,CASSRGTGDGEQYF
TRBJ1-5,TRBV2,-,-,14,TGTGCCAGCAGCTTGTCTAGGCTCAATCAGCCCCAGCATTTT,CASSLSRLNQPQHF
TRBJ2-1,TRBV5-1,-,few,14,TGCGCCAGCAGCGCGGGGGACAGGTACAATGAGCAGTTCTTC,CASSAGDRYNEQFF
TRBJ2-2,TRBV27,TRBD2,-,16,TGTGCCAGCAGTTTGAACGGGGGGTCGAGCACCGGGGAGCTGTTTTTT,CASSLNGGSSTGELFF
TRBJ2-3,TRBV7-3,TRBD1,-,15,TGTGCCAGCAGCTTCACAGGGGTGCGCACAGATACGCAGTATTTT,CASSFTGVRTDTQYF
TRBJ2-3,TRBV5-5,TRBD1,-,16,TGTGCCAGCAGCCCCCGGACAGGGAAGTCAGGAGATACGCAGTATTTT,CASSPRTGKSGDTQYF
TRBJ1-1,TRBV30,-,-,14,TGTGCCTGGAGTGTTGGGGGGGCGCTGACTGAAGCTTTCTTT,CAWSVGGALTEAFF
TRBJ2-1,TRBV19,-,-,16,TGTGCCAGTAGTATCTGGGCAGGGCCCTCCTACAATGAGCAGTTCTTC,CASSIWAGPSYNEQFF
TRBJ1-1,TRBV11-2,-,-,13,TGTGCCAGCAGCTTAGCTGTGAACACTGAAGCTTTCTTT,CASSLAVNTEAFF
TRBJ1-2,TRBV30,TRBD1,-,12,TGTGCCTGGAGTGGGACAGGCTATGGCTACACCTTC,CAWSGTGYGYTF
TRBJ2-1,TRBV18,-,-,15,TGTGCCAGCTCACCGATCGGGACTGGTGTTAGTGAGCAGTTCTTC,CASSPIGTGVSEQFF